This T cell receptor (beta chain) emerged from a study of shared clonotypes between healthy human individuals. The CDR3 is 15 amino acids. Germline assignment: CDR1 SGHVS and CDR2 FNYEAQ. Trimming took off 5 bases at V and 1 base at J, with 11 bases between the two ends. An assay was performed, and its level was deep. This table comes from immunoSEQ multiplex PCR, and its TCRdb copy is limited to in-frame clones, with some not included. Of 2 million or so clones listed, 85% to 95% are singletons. This sequence originates from a man younger than 35 in good health. The chain employs TRBV7-6 and TRBJ2-2, with D perhaps TRBD1 (5 bases). The sequenced sample consisted of naive CD4+ T cells sorted from blood. Subset given: CD45RA+ positively selected. CDR3 residues: CASSKTDMNTGELFF. CDR3 DNA: TGTGCCAGCAGCAAAACGGACATGAACACCGGGGAGCTGTTTTTT.